The 28 T cell receptor beta chains given below trace back to one sample, sequenced in a study of blood T cell repertoires in COVID-19. The repertoire was sequenced with immunoSEQ multiplex PCR; TCRdb's copy has only in-frame clones and lacks some. The table shows fewer than 250,000 clones, with over 75% occurring only once. The sequenced sample consisted of peripheral blood. Receptor source: a man aged 45-65 years with acute or convalescent COVID-19.

This sequence joins TRBV18 and TRBJ1-2; no firm D call. Germline values: CDR1 KGHSH, CDR2 LQKENI. Trimming took off 3 bases at V and 7 bases at J, with 18 bases between the two ends. The CDR3 length is 15 residues. The CDR3 loop reads CASSPYTGLESGYTF. The DNA for the CDR3 is TGTGCCAGCTCACCGTATACCGGCCTGGAGTCTGGCTACACCTTC. Variable domain in full (rest from reference TRBV18 and TRBJ1-2): NAGVMQNPRHLVRRRGQEARLRCSPMKGHSHVYWYRQLPEEGLKFMVYLQKENIIDESGMPKERFSAEFPKEGPSILRIQQVVRGDSAAYFCASSPYTGLESGYTFGSGTRLTVV.

V and J are TRBV10-3 and TRBJ1-2; D remains ambiguous. The length of the CDR3 is 14 residues. The germline CDR1 and CDR2 sequences are ENHRY and SYGVKD. The V and J ends lost 2 bases and 8 bases respectively, with 15 bases between them. The CDR3 here is CAISEVAALAGYTF. The CDR3 region has the DNA TGTGCCATCAGTGAGGTAGCAGCGCTGGCGGGCTACACCTTC.

The rearrangement links TRBV7-2 to TRBJ2-7; 14 nucleotides match TRBD2. V gave up 2 bases and J gave up 0 bases; unmatched junction bases: 9. This CDR3 has 19 residues. Germline V CDR1 and CDR2: SGHTA, FQGNSA. The CDR3 region has the DNA TGTGCCAGCAGCTTATTCCCTTCGACTAGCGGGGGGGACTCCTACGAGCAGTACTTC. Translated, it gives CASSLFPSTSGGDSYEQYF.

This chain joins TRBV30 and TRBJ1-1; D is unclear. The germline V gene encodes CDR1 GTSNPN and CDR2 SVGIG (reference sequence). V lost 0 bases and J lost 11, with 13 bases in between. The CDR3 extends over 12 amino acids. CDR3 DNA sequence: TGTGCCTGGAGTGTACGCTGGAGGGAGGCTTTCTTT. This sequence encodes CAWSVRWREAFF.

This clone appeared once. The chain employs TRBV6-4 and TRBJ2-1; 9 nucleotides agree with TRBD2. This CDR3 is 15 amino acids long. V shed 0 bases, J shed 7 bases, and the junction held 4 bases outside the gene matches. The germline V gene has CDR1 MRHNA and CDR2 SNTAGT. This chain's CDR3 is CASSDSRGGSNEQFF. The CDR3 bases are TGTGCCAGCAGTGACTCGCGGGGGGGATCGAATGAGCAGTTCTTC.

The J gene is TRBJ2-7, the V gene TRBV29-1; D might be TRBD1 (5 bases). This CDR3 region has 12 residues. V lost 6 bases to trimming and J lost 0 bases, with 9 bases between them. Germline loops: CDR1 SQVTM, CDR2 ANQGSEA. Here the CDR3 reads CSVRTTSYEQYF. The DNA for the CDR3 is TGCAGCGTCAGGACAACCTCCTACGAGCAGTACTTC.

This chain joins TRBV2 and TRBJ1-4, with 7 bases identical to TRBD1. The CDR3 has 15 residues. Germline CDR1 reads SNHLY; CDR2 reads FYNNEI. The ends lost 8 bases at V and 2 bases at J; junction bases unmatched: 8. The CDR3 nucleotides read TGTGCCAGCCGACAGAGACAGGGTACTAATGAAAAACTGTTTTTT. This translates into CASRQRQGTNEKLFF. Full variable domain (outside the CDR3, taken from reference TRBV2 and TRBJ1-4): EPEVTQTPSHQVTQMGQEVILRCVPISNHLYFYWYRQILGQKVEFLVSFYNNEISEKSEIFDDQFSVERPDGSNFTLKIRSTKLEDSAMYFCASRQRQGTNEKLFFGSGTQLSVL.

V gene TRBV5-6 combines with J gene TRBJ1-1; possibly TRBD1 for D (5 bases). In germline, CDR1 is SGHDT, CDR2 YYEEEE. This CDR3 has 12 amino acids. V lost 1 base and J 7 bases, leaving 8 bases between the germline ends. The CDR3 DNA reads TGTGCCAGCAGCTTGTTGGACAATGAAGCTTTCTTT. It codes for CASSLLDNEAFF.

V and J are TRBV18 and TRBJ2-7; possibly TRBD2 for D (7 bases). The CDR3 totals 15 residues. Germline V gene lookup returns CDR1 KGHSH and CDR2 LQKENI. Trimming took 0 bases from V and 5 from J, leaving 14 bases between them. CDR3 amino acids: CASSPPTGGADEQYF. The CDR3 bases are TGTGCCAGCTCACCACCGACGGGGGGCGCCGACGAGCAGTACTTC.

The CDR3 is CASSEGPSGGSILYEQYF. The CDR3 nucleotides read TGCGCCAGCAGTGAGGGGCCTAGCGGGGGGTCTATCCTCTACGAGCAGTACTTC. The chain links TRBV10-1 to TRBJ2-7; 11 bases are a match to TRBD2. J gave up 3 bases and V 2 bases, and 12 bases lay outside the gene matches. This CDR3 comprises 18 residues. Germline V gives CDR1 WNHNN, CDR2 SYGVQD (reference sequence).

V is TRBV6-5 and J is TRBJ2-7, with TRBD1 identical over 10 bases. This CDR3 has 15 amino acids. The trim removed 2 bases at V and 3 bases at J, leaving 4 bases unmatched. The germline gives CDR1 MNHEY, CDR2 SVGAGI. The CDR3 loop reads CASSYLWTGGYEQYF. The CDR3 nucleotides are TGTGCCAGCAGTTACCTCTGGACAGGGGGCTACGAGCAGTACTTC.

This CDR3 is CASSPGGDTQYF. The CDR3 DNA sequence: TGTGCCAGCAGTCCGGGAGGAGATACGCAGTATTTT. The chain carries TRBV27 and TRBJ2-3, with 7 bases that match TRBD2. Germline V gene data show CDR1 as MNHEY and CDR2 as SMNVEV (reference sequence). V shed 5 bases and J 5 bases; nucleotides not matched to a gene: 1. CDR3 length: 12 amino acids.

The rearrangement links TRBV5-1 to TRBJ1-6, with 7 bases fitting TRBD1. The CDR3 covers 13 residues. Trimming cost V 0 bases and J 9 bases; bases outside gene matches: 0. Germline CDR1 reads SGHRS; CDR2 reads YFSETQ. CDR3 amino acids: CASSLAGGSPLHF. In nucleotides, the CDR3 is TGCGCCAGCAGCTTGGCAGGGGGTTCACCCCTCCACTTT.

This chain links TRBV27 with TRBJ1-4; no firm D call. The germline V gene has CDR1 MNHEY and CDR2 SMNVEV (reference sequence). V was pared by 6 bases and J by 10 bases, with 21 bases between. The CDR3 runs 15 residues. In DNA form, the CDR3 reads TGTGCCAGCAGAGCCTTCGGGTTGAGGGTTGCAAAACTGTTTTTT. As protein: CASRAFGLRVAKLFF.

This chain uses TRBV19 with TRBJ1-5; D gene uncertain. The CDR3 sequence is 14 residues long. CDR1 is LNHDA and CDR2 is SQIVND in the germline V gene (reference sequence). Trimming cost V 5 bases and J 0 bases, with 8 bases left between them. CDR3 DNA: TGTGCCAGTAGTTTACGGGATAGCAATCAGCCCCAGCATTTT. As protein: CASSLRDSNQPQHF. Full variable domain (missing parts from reference TRBV19 and TRBJ1-5): DGGITQSPKYLFRKEGQNVTLSCEQNLNHDAMYWYRQDPGQGLRLIYYSQIVNDFQKGDIAEGYSVSREKKESFPLTVTSAQKNPTAFYLCASSLRDSNQPQHFGDGTRLSIL.

This clone showed up just a few times. The CDR3, as DNA: TGTGCCAGCAGCGCTCGGGGAATCAAGGAATTTACATATACCTCGAACTATGGCTACACCTTC. Its protein is CASSARGIKEFTYTSNYGYTF. V gene TRBV3-1 (or the pseudogene TRBV3-2) combines with J gene TRBJ1-2; D is unclear. The CDR3 is 21 amino acids. V was shortened by 5 bases and J by 2 bases, with 33 bases between the two germline ends. CDR1 and CDR2 (germline): LGHDT, YNNKEL (reference sequence).

The rearrangement joins TRBV3-1 (or the pseudogene TRBV3-2) to TRBJ2-3, with 8 bases matching TRBD2. J was trimmed by 5 bases and V by 2 bases; bases with no gene match: 6. CDR3 length: 15 amino acids. Germline V gene data show CDR1 as LGHDT and CDR2 as YNNKEL (reference sequence). This CDR3 is CASSQRRGAGDTQYF. The CDR3 nucleotides read TGTGCCAGCAGCCAAAGGCGGGGGGCGGGAGATACGCAGTATTTT.

The chain recombines TRBV12-3 or TRBV12-4 with TRBJ1-1; D unclear. Trimming cost V 3 bases and J 4 bases, with 9 bases left between them. The CDR3 is made up of 13 amino acids. CDR3: CASSFSQTTEAFF. CDR3 DNA sequence: TGTGCCAGCAGTTTTTCACAGACCACTGAAGCTTTCTTT.

V and J are TRBV7-6 and TRBJ2-5; weak D call: TRBD1 (6 bases). Trimming cost V 5 bases and J 0 bases, with 22 bases left between them. Germline-derived CDR1 and CDR2 are SGHVS and FNYEAQ. The CDR3 length is 18 residues. The CDR3 nucleotides are TGTGCCAGCAGCCAGCGAATTCCCGGGACACCGTACCAAGAGACCCAGTACTTC. Translated, it gives CASSQRIPGTPYQETQYF.

The V gene is TRBV30, the J gene TRBJ1-5; D ambiguous. CDR3 length: 12 residues. Trimming left V 1 base short and J 7 bases short, with 8 bases between. The V gene's germline CDR1 is GTSNPN and CDR2 SVGIG (reference sequence). CDR3 DNA: TGTGCCTGGAGTGACGGGGAACAGCCCCAGCATTTT. Its translation is CAWSDGEQPQHF.

As for this clone: The sample contains more than one DNA sequence encoding this CDR3. This chain links TRBV10-1 with TRBJ1-5; no clear D gene. CDR1 is WNHNN, CDR2 SYGVQD, per germline (reference sequence). This CDR3 region has 13 residues. V shed 3 bases and J shed 1 base, with 4 bases lying between them. CDR3 in amino acids: CASSETSNQPQHF. The CDR3 bases are TGCGCCAGCAGTGAAACAAGCAATCAGCCCCAGCATTTT.

The chain combines TRBV19 with TRBJ1-4; D not certain. Trimming removed 8 bases from V and 3 bases from J, with 13 bases in between. Germline CDR1 is LNHDA and CDR2 is SQIVND (reference sequence). The CDR3 runs to 14 residues. This CDR3 is CASSPRDPNEKLFF. The CDR3 nucleotides are TGTGCCAGTTCCCCTCGGGATCCTAATGAAAAACTGTTTTTT.

In this sample, this clone turned up a few times. The J gene is TRBJ1-2, the V gene TRBV24-1, with 11 bases that match TRBD1. Germline trimming cut 4 bases from V and 10 bases from J; bases unmatched to any gene: 16. Germline loops: CDR1 KGHDR, CDR2 SFDVKD. CDR3 size: 17 residues. This CDR3 is CATSDPSGTGGGDVYTF. The DNA for the CDR3 is TGTGCCACCAGTGACCCATCCGGGACAGGGGGTGGAGATGTCTACACCTTC.

V usage is TRBV7-2 and J usage is TRBJ1-1; D is perhaps TRBD1 (6 bases). The V end was cut by 5 bases, the J end by 1 base, with 14 bases between. In germline, CDR1 is SGHTA, CDR2 FQGNSA. The CDR3 sequence is 15 residues long. The CDR3 bases are TGTGCCAGCAGCCAACGGGACATGAGGAACACTGAAGCTTTCTTT. It yields the protein CASSQRDMRNTEAFF.

This clone was seen only once. CDR3 region: CASSPGRFDYGYTF. DNA of the CDR3: TGTGCCAGCTCACCTGGCAGGTTCGATTATGGCTACACCTTC. The J gene is TRBJ1-2, the V gene TRBV18, with D unresolved. The CDR3 has 14 residues. Deletions cut 3 bases from V and 5 bases from J, with 13 bases between. In germline, CDR1 is KGHSH, CDR2 LQKENI.

CDR3 nucleotide sequence: TGTGCCAGCAGCACTCGGACAGGGGGCAATGGATTGTACGAGCAGTACTTC. It specifies CASSTRTGGNGLYEQYF. The chain uses TRBV7-9 and TRBJ2-7; 11 positions agree with TRBD1. Per germline, CDR1 SEHNR and CDR2 FQNEAQ (reference sequence). The CDR3 runs to 17 residues. The junction had 13 bases not matched to a gene; V was cut back by 5 bases and J by 4 bases.

V is TRBV7-9 and J is TRBJ2-1, with a possible D match to TRBD2 (6 bases). The CDR3 has 16 residues. The germline V gene encodes CDR1 SEHNR and CDR2 FQNEAQ (reference sequence). V shed 3 bases and J shed 4 bases, with 16 bases lying between them. In DNA, the CDR3 is TGTGCCAGCAGCTTGGTCGGGACTCGCCCTTACAATGAGCAGTTCTTC. Protein product: CASSLVGTRPYNEQFF.

V and J are TRBV19 and TRBJ2-2; 9 bases fit TRBD1. CDR1 is LNHDA, CDR2 SQIVND, per germline (reference sequence). CDR3 size: 18 residues. J lost 4 bases, V lost 6 bases, and 15 bases had no gene match. The CDR3, as DNA: TGTGCCAGTAGCCGCGTGGGGTTCCGGGACAGGGTCACCGGGGAGCTGTTTTTT. It is translated as CASSRVGFRDRVTGELFF.